Included here is one T cell receptor (beta chain) sequence, with context. These data originate in a study of cytomegalovirus exposure and HLA in healthy donors. PCR was performed using 60 Vbeta and 13 Jbeta primers. The method was immunoSEQ multiplex PCR; TCRdb's version includes in-frame clones alone and lacks a portion of them. The table includes approximately 150,000 clones, over 70% detected once. The V segment lost 4 bases and the J segment 8 bases; nucleotides outside the gene matches: 11. Germline V gene data show CDR1 as SNHLY and CDR2 as FYNNEI. The CDR3 has 16 amino acids. The TCR originated in a man aged 25 to 40 in good health and CMV-seronegative. The V call is TRBV2, the J call TRBJ2-1; TRBD2 agrees at 10 bases. The sample taken for sequencing was PBMCs. In DNA form, the CDR3 reads TGTGCCAGCAGTGCCCCAGCGGGGGGGCCCCTGGATGAGCAGTTCTTC. Translated: CASSAPAGGPLDEQFF.